The clone carrying this T cell receptor (beta chain) was recorded many times. The antigen is unknown. One entry per CDR3 protein results from TCRdb running MiXCR on the multiplex PCR reads. The sample holds 150,000 to 250,000 distinct CDR3 sequences, 31% seen once. The CDR3 spans 15 residues. In germline, CDR1 is DFQATT, CDR2 SNEGSKA (reference sequence). The V gene end was trimmed by 3 bases and the J gene end by 0 bases; junction bases not matched to a gene: 4. This sample is part of a study of breast tumors, draining lymph nodes, adjacent tissues. Overall study findings and caveats: Tumor and nontumor repertoires were significantly more similar in luminal-like than in basal-like breast cancer. The data were judged consistent with most tumor T cells coming from lymph node and expanding in tumor. Tumor repertoires ranked between lymph nodes and nontumor tissue in diversity, with V and J gene preferences. The lymph node origin of tumor T cells was framed as consistent with a hypothesis, not demonstrated.

The lymph nodes were axillary draining lymph nodes from breast cancer patients. J is TRBJ1-2 and V is TRBV20-1; the match to TRBD1 covers 10 bases. Sequencing input: axillary lymph node tissue. This clonotype originated in a female donor with breast cancer. Some clones in this sample may be carry-over from other donors' samples. CDR3 DNA: TGCAGTGCTAGGGGACAGGGGCAAGCTAACTATGGCTACACCTTC. It specifies CSARGQGQANYGYTF.